The clone carrying this TCR beta chain was observed a few times. TCRdb analysed the 5' RACE reads with MiXCR anew, one entry per CDR3 protein. This table holds 650,000 to 750,000 distinct CDR3 sequences, less than 25% found once. The source of the sample is a study of identical twins. V was pared by 6 bases and J by 2 bases, with 4 bases of the junction left unmatched. The CDR3 totals 14 residues. The germline CDR1 and CDR2 sequences are SQVTM and ANQGSEA. All donors comprised healthy Caucasians. These data were likewise used in another study, on T cells expressing NK-cell markers. That report adds: The share of CD8+ T cells held by dominant NKG2C+ clonotypes was about 1.0-7.5% in about six donors.

This clonotype originated in a woman aged 18-29 years in good health. The chain couples TRBV29-1 to TRBJ2-3; 11 nucleotides line up with TRBD2. The sample comprised PBMCs. Here the CDR3 reads CSVPTSGNTDTQYF. CDR3 nucleotide sequence: TGCAGCGTACCGACTAGCGGGAACACAGATACGCAGTATTTT.